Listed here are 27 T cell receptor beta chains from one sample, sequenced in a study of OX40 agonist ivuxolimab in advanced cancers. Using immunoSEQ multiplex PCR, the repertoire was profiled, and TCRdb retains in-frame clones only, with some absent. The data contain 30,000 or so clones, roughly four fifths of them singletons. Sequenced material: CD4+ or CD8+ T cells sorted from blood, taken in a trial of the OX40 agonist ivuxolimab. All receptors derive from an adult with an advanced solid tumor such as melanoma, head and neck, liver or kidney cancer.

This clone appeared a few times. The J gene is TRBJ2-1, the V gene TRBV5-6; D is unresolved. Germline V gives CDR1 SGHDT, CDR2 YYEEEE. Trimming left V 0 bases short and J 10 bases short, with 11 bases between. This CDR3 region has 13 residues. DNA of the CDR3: TGTGCCAGCAGCTTGGACTCGAAGTGGGAGCAGTTCTTC. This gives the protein CASSLDSKWEQFF.

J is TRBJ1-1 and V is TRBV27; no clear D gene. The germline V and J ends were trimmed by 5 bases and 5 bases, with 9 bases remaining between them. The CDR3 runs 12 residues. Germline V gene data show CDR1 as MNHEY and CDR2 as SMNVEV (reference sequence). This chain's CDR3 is CASSGLGTEAFF. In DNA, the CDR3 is TGTGCCAGCAGTGGGCTAGGGACTGAAGCTTTCTTT.

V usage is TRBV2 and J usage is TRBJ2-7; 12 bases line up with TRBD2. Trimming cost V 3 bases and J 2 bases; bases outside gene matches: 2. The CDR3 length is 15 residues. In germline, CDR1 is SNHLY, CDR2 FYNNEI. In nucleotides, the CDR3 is TGTGCCAGCAGTGAGCCTAGCGGGAGGGCCTACGAGCAGTACTTC. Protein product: CASSEPSGRAYEQYF.

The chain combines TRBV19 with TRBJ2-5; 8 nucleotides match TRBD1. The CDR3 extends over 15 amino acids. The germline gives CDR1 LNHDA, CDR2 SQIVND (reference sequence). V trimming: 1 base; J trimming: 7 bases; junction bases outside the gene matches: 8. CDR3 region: CASSIAGQGVGTQYF. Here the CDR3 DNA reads TGTGCCAGTAGTATAGCAGGACAGGGAGTGGGGACCCAGTACTTC.

CDR3 in amino acids: CASSMGTGYYEQYF. The CDR3 region has the DNA TGTGCCAGTAGTATGGGGACAGGTTATTACGAGCAGTACTTC. V gene TRBV19 combines with J gene TRBJ2-7; 8 nucleotides agree with TRBD1. Germline values: CDR1 LNHDA, CDR2 SQIVND (reference sequence). The CDR3 covers 14 residues. The V and J ends lost 3 bases and 4 bases, in that order; junction bases with no gene match: 5.

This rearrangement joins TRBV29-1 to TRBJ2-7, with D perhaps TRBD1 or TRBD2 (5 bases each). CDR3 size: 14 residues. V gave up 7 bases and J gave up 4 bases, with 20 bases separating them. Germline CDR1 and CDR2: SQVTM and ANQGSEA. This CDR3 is CSAYGALGAYEQYF. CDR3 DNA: TGCAGCGCCTACGGGGCTCTGGGCGCGTACGAGCAGTACTTC.

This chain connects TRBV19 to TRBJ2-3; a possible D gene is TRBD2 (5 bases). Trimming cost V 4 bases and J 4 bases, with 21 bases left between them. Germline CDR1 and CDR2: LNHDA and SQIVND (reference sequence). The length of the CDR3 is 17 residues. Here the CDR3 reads CASSTGGGSRFPDTQYF. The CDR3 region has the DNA TGTGCCAGTAGTACAGGCGGCGGGTCGAGATTCCCAGATACGCAGTATTTT.

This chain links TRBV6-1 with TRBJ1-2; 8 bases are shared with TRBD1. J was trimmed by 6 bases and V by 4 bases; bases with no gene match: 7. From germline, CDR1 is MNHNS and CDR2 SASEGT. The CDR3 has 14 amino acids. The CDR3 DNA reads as TGTGCCAGCAGTGGACAGGGGATGAGGCATGGCTACACCTTC. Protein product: CASSGQGMRHGYTF.

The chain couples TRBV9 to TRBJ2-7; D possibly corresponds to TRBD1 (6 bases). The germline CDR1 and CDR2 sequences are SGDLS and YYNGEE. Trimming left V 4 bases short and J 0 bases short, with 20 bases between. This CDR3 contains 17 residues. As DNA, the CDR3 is TGTGCCAGCAGCCCCCGGGGACAAACAACCATCTCCTACGAGCAGTACTTC. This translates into CASSPRGQTTISYEQYF.

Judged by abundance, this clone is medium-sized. The CDR3 coding sequence is TGTGCCAGCAGTGACGGGACTAGCACCGGGGAGCTGTTTTTT. This sequence encodes CASSDGTSTGELFF. The chain employs TRBV6-4 and TRBJ2-2, with TRBD2 matching 8 bases. Trimming cost V 2 bases and J 4 bases; bases outside gene matches: 0. CDR3 length: 14 residues. The germline V gene encodes CDR1 MRHNA and CDR2 SNTAGT.

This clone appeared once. The CDR3 DNA reads as TGTGCCAGCAGTAACAGGGGCTACTATGGCTACACCTTC. It yields the protein CASSNRGYYGYTF. This chain uses TRBV28 with TRBJ1-2; TRBD1 agrees at 7 bases. CDR3 length equals 13 residues. Germline CDR1 reads MDHEN; CDR2 reads SYDVKM. The V segment lost 5 bases and the J segment 3 bases; nucleotides outside the gene matches: 3.

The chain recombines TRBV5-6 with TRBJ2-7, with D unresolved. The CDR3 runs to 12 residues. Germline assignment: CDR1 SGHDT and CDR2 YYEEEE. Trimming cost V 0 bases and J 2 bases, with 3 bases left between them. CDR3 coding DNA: TGTGCCAGCAGCTTGGGAACCTACGAGCAGTACTTC. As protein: CASSLGTYEQYF.

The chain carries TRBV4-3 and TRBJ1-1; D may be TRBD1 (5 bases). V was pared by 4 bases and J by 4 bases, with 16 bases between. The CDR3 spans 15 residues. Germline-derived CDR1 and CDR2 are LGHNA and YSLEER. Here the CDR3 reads CASSPLGEGTTEAFF. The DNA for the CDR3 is TGCGCCAGCAGCCCTCTAGGTGAAGGGACCACTGAAGCTTTCTTT.

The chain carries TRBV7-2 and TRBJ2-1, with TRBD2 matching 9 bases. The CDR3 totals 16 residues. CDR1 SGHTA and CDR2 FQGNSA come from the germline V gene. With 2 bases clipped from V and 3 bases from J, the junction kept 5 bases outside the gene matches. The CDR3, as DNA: TGTGCCAGCAGCTTACATCTAGCGGGGCTCTACAATGAGCAGTTCTTC. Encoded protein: CASSLHLAGLYNEQFF. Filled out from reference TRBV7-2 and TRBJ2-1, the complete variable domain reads GAGVSQSPSNKVTEKGKDVELRCDPISGHTALYWYRQSLGQGLEFLIYFQGNSAPDKSGLPSDRFSAERTGGSVSTLTIQRTQQEDSAVYLCASSLHLAGLYNEQFFGPGTRLTVL.

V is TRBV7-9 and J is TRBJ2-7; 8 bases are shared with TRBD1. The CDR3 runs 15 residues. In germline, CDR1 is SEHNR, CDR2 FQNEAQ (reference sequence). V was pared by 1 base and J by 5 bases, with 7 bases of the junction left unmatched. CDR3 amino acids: CASSLVPQDRDEQYF. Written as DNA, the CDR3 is TGTGCCAGCAGCTTAGTCCCCCAGGACAGGGACGAGCAGTACTTC. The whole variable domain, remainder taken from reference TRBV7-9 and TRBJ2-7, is DTGVSQNPRHKITKRGQNVTFRCDPISEHNRLYWYRQTLGQGPEFLTYFQNEAQLEKSRLLSDRFSAERPKGSFSTLEIQRTEQGDSAMYLCASSLVPQDRDEQYFGPGTRLTVT.

CDR3 loop: CASSWWTVNTEAFF. The CDR3 DNA reads TGCGCCAGCAGCTGGTGGACAGTTAACACTGAAGCTTTCTTT. This rearrangement joins TRBV5-1 to TRBJ1-1, with TRBD1 as a possible D gene (6 bases). V was clipped by 3 bases and J by 2 bases, with 11 bases between them. Germline V lookup: CDR1 SGHRS, CDR2 YFSETQ. The CDR3 is 14 residues long.

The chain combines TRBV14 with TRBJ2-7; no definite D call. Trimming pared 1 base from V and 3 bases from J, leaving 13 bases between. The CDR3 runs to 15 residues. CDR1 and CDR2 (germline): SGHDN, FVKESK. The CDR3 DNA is TGTGCCAGCAGCCAAGCTTTCCTGGAGCACTACGAGCAGTACTTC. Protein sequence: CASSQAFLEHYEQYF.

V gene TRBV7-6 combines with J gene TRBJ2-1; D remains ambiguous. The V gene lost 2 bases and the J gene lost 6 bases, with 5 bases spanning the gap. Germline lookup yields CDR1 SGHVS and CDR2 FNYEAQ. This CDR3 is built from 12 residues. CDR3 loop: CASSLSPNEQFF. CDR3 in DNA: TGTGCCAGCAGCTTAAGCCCCAATGAGCAGTTCTTC.

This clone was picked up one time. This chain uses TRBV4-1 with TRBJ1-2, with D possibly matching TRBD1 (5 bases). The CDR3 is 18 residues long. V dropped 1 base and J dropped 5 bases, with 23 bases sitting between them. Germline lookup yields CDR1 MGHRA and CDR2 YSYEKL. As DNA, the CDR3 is TGCGCCAGCAGCCAAGTTGGGGTCTTATTGGAGGGGTTGTATGGCTACACCTTC. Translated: CASSQVGVLLEGLYGYTF.

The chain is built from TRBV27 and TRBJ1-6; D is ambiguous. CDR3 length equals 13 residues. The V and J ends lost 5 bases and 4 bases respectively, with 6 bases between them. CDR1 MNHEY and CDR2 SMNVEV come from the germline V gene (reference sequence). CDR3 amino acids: CASSLQYNSPLHF. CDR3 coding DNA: TGTGCCAGCAGTCTGCAGTATAATTCACCCCTCCACTTT.

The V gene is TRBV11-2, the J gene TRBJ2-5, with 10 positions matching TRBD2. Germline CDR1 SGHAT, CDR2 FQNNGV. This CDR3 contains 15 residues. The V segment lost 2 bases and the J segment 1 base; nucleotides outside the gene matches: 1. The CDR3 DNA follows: TGTGCCAGCAGCTTAACTAGCGGGGCCCAAGAGACCCAGTACTTC. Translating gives CASSLTSGAQETQYF.

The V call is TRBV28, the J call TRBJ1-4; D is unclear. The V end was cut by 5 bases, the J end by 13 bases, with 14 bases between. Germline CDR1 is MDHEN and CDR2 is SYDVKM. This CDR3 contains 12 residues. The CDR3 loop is CASSPHGAGLFF. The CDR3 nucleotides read TGTGCCAGCAGTCCCCACGGAGCAGGACTGTTTTTT.

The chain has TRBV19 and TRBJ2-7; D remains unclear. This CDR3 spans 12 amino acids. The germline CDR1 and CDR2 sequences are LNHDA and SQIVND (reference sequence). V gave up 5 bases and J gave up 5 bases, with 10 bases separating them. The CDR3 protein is CASSATGDEQYF. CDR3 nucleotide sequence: TGTGCCAGTAGTGCGACCGGAGACGAGCAGTACTTC.

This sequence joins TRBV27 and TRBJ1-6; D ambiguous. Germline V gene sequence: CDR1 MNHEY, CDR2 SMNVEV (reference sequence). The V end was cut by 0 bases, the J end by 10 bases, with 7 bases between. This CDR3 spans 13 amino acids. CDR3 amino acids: CASSLSDGSPLHF. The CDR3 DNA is TGTGCCAGCAGTTTATCGGACGGGTCACCCCTCCACTTT.

The CDR3 DNA follows: TGTGCCAGCACCTTAGCGGGAGGGGGAAACGAGCAGTACTTC. The encoded protein is CASTLAGGGNEQYF. The V gene is TRBV27, the J gene TRBJ2-7, with 11 bases that match TRBD2. V dropped 7 bases and J dropped 5; count of bases not matched to a gene: 7. There are 14 residues in the CDR3. Per germline, CDR1 MNHEY and CDR2 SMNVEV (reference sequence).

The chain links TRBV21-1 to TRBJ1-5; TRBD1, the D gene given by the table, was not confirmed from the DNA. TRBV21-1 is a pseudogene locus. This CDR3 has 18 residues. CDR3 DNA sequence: TGTGCCAGCAGCAAGCGGGACAGCCATTTACCTAGCAATCAGCCCCAGCATTTT. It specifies CASSKRDSHLPSNQPQHF.

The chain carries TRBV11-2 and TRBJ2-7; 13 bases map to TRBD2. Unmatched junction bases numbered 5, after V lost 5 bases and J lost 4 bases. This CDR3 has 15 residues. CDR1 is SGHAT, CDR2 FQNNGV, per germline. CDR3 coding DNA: TGTGCCAGCAGCCCGTGGACTAGCGGGGGTTACGAGCAGTACTTC. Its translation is CASSPWTSGGYEQYF.